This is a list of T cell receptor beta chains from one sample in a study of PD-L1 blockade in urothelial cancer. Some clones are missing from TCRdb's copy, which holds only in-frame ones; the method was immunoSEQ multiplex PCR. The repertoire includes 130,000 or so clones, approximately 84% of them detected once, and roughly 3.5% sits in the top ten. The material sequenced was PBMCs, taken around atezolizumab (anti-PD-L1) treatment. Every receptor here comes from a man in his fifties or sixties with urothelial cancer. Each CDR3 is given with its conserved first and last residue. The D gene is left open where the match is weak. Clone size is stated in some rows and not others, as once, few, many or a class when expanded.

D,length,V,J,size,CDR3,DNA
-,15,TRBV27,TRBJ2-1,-,CASSWGSYSYNEQFF,TGTGCCAGCAGTTGGGGCTCTTACTCCTACAATGAGCAGTTCTTC
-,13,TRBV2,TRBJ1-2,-,CASSEGTVYGYTF,TGTGCCAGCAGTGAAGGGACAGTCTATGGCTACACCTTC
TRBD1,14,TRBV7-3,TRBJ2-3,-,CASSPSRGHDTQYF,TGTGCCAGCAGCCCTTCTAGGGGGCACGATACGCAGTATTTT
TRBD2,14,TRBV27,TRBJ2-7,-,CASSPLGRTYEQYF,TGTGCCAGCAGTCCCCTCGGGAGGACCTACGAGCAGTACTTC
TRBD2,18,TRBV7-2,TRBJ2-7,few,CASSKNRTSGSESYEQYF,TGTGCCAGCAGCAAGAATCGGACTAGCGGGAGTGAATCCTACGAGCAGTACTTC
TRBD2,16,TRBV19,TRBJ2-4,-,CASSINPGGAKNIQYF,TGTGCCAGTAGTATTAACCCCGGGGGGGCCAAAAACATTCAGTACTTC
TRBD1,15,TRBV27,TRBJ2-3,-,CASSSLTGWGDTQYF,TGTGCCAGCAGTTCGTTGACAGGGTGGGGAGATACGCAGTATTTT
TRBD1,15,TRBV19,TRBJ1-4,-,CASSTGQGRGEKLFF,TGTGCCAGTAGTACGGGACAGGGAAGGGGAGAAAAACTGTTTTTT
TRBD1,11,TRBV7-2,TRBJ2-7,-,CASSSGTGGNF,TGTGCCAGCAGCTCCGGGACAGGGGGCAACTTC
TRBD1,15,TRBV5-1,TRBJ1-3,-,CASSLVQGSGNTIYF,TGCGCCAGCAGCTTGGTACAGGGGTCTGGAAACACCATATATTTT
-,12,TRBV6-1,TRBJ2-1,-,CASSNTRNEQFF,TGTGCCAGCAGCAATACTAGAAATGAGCAGTTCTTC
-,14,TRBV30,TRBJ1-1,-,CAWSRGREVSEAFF,TGTGCCTGGAGTCGTGGGAGGGAAGTCTCTGAAGCTTTCTTT
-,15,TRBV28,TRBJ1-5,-,CASSLAVYSNQPQHF,TGTGCCAGCAGTTTGGCCGTTTATAGCAATCAGCCCCAGCATTTT
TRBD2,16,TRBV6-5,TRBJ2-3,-,CASSYSGGGAADTQYF,TGTGCCAGCAGTTACTCGGGGGGAGGGGCGGCAGATACGCAGTATTTT
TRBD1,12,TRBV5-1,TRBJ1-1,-,CASSVGTAEAFF,TGCGCCAGCAGCGTCGGGACAGCTGAAGCTTTCTTT
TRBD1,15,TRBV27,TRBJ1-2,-,CASSPLPRQGAGYTF,TGTGCCAGCAGTCCCCTCCCGAGACAGGGGGCTGGCTACACCTTC
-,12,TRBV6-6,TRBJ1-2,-,CASRKEGYGYTF,TGTGCCAGCAGGAAAGAGGGCTATGGCTACACCTTC
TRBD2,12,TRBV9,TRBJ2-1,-,CASRSSGNEQFF,TGTGCCAGCAGGTCTAGCGGCAATGAGCAGTTCTTC
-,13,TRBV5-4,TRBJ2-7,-,CASSLPGDYEQYF,TGTGCCAGCAGCTTGCCCGGAGACTACGAGCAGTACTTC
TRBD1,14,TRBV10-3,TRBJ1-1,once,CAISYRDRDTEAFF,TGTGCCATCAGCTACCGGGACAGGGACACTGAAGCTTTCTTT
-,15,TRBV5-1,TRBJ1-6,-,CASSPLGGGNSPLHF,TGCGCCAGCAGCCCCCTCGGCGGGGGTAATTCACCCCTCCACTTT
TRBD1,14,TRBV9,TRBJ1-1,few,CASSPGQENTEAFF,TGTGCCAGCAGCCCCGGACAGGAGAACACTGAAGCTTTCTTT
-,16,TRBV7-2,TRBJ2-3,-,CASSPANMRTPGGQYF,TGTGCCAGCAGCCCGGCCAATATGCGGACCCCCGGAGGGCAGTATTTT
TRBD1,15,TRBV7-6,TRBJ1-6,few,CASSLGQGVGSPLHF,TGTGCCAGCAGCTTAGGGCAGGGGGTCGGTTCACCCCTCCACTTT
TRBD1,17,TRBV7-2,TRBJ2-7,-,CASSLAFSRDRVYEQYF,TGTGCCAGCAGCTTAGCTTTTTCCCGGGACAGGGTTTACGAGCAGTACTTC
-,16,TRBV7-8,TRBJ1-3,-,CASSPSTGISGNTIYF,TGTGCCAGCAGCCCATCGACAGGAATCTCTGGAAACACCATATATTTT